Sequencing of this TCR beta chain was carried out in a study of cytomegalovirus exposure and HLA in healthy donors. The wider study: The same platform was used for the approximately 120 validation repertoires as for the approximately 630 first-cohort repertoires, as reported in a later analysis.

Study-wide results and limits: Specificity of a few CMV-associated chains for CMV antigens was verified in vitro. Rare sequences made up most TCRs, while some public TCRs were found in many donors.

The 120-subject validation cohort, separate from the approximately 670-subject first cohort, included the donors. The germline gives CDR1 LNHDA, CDR2 SQIVND (reference sequence). The CDR3 totals 19 residues. The V and J ends lost 0 bases and 0 bases respectively, with 18 bases between them. Assay used: immunoSEQ multiplex PCR; TCRdb lists only in-frame clones, some missing. The repertoire holds approximately 270,000 clones, with just over 85% as singletons. As concerns this clone: Its antigen remains unidentified.

The sequencing sample was made of PBMCs. The V and J genes are TRBV19 and TRBJ1-5; unclear D gene. The TCR was taken from a woman between 18 and 30 years old in good health and CMV-seronegative. The CDR3 region has the DNA TGTGCCAGTAGTATAGAGCCGAGGTTTATGGACTATAGCAATCAGCCCCAGCATTTT. It specifies CASSIEPRFMDYSNQPQHF.